Shown below are 14 T cell receptor beta chains from a single sample sequenced in a study of cytomegalovirus exposure and HLA in healthy donors (dated by TCRdb to about 2017). The library was generated by the immunoSEQ multiplex PCR assay. For the multiplex PCR, a mixture combining 60 forward primers for TCR Vbeta segments and 13 reverse primers for TCR Jbeta segments was used. TCRdb provides this immuneACCESS table in a form limited to in-frame rearrangements. Some clones are lacking; in checked studies, under half of them reflect an unresolved V gene, and why the rest are absent is not known. The record for this sample contains 35,000 to 50,000 clones. The ten largest clones capture around 3.2% of the sample. The sample consisted of PBMCs. The receptors derive from a woman between 25 and 40 years old in good health and CMV-seropositive.

V and J are TRBV18 and TRBJ2-2, with D tentatively TRBD1 (5 bases). The germline gives CDR1 KGHSH, CDR2 LQKENI. Trimming removed 2 bases from V and 4 bases from J, with 11 bases in between. The CDR3 runs 15 residues. CDR3 sequence reads: CASSPGRVGTGELFF. The CDR3, as DNA: TGTGCCAGCTCACCAGGCAGGGTCGGCACCGGGGAGCTGTTTTTT.

The chain recombines TRBV7-2 with TRBJ2-5; D perhaps matches TRBD1 (5 bases). Germline CDR1 reads SGHTA; CDR2 reads FQGNSA. The CDR3 contains 15 residues. Trimming shortened V by 7 bases and J by 2 bases, and 17 bases separated the two germline ends. The CDR3 here is CASTIYGPGQETQYF. CDR3 nucleotides: TGTGCCAGCACCATCTACGGGCCAGGGCAAGAGACCCAGTACTTC.

Judged by frequency, this clone is medium-sized. V usage is TRBV10-3 and J usage is TRBJ2-7; a possible D gene is TRBD2 (6 bases). CDR3 size: 14 residues. Trimming stripped 2 bases from V and 1 base from J, with 9 bases between. Germline V gives CDR1 ENHRY, CDR2 SYGVKD. CDR3 loop: CAISEGGWSYEQYF. The CDR3 nucleotides are TGTGCCATCAGTGAGGGAGGGTGGTCCTACGAGCAGTACTTC.

The rearrangement links TRBV5-1 to TRBJ2-1, with D possibly matching TRBD1 (6 bases). The V gene lost 4 bases and the J gene lost 6 bases, with 11 bases spanning the gap. Germline V CDR1 and CDR2: SGHRS, YFSETQ. The CDR3 has 13 amino acids. CDR3 DNA sequence: TGCGCCAGCAGCCCGGACAGCTTCAATGAGCAGTTCTTC. Its translation: CASSPDSFNEQFF.

V usage is TRBV10-3 and J usage is TRBJ1-4; D is perhaps TRBD1 (6 bases). Trimming took 6 bases from V and 4 from J, leaving 12 bases between them. Germline CDR1 ENHRY, CDR2 SYGVKD. The CDR3 totals 14 residues. For the CDR3, the DNA is TGTGCCATCAGCGCTGGGGGCCTTAATGAAAAACTGTTTTTT. Translated, it gives CAISAGGLNEKLFF.

The J gene is TRBJ2-5, the V gene TRBV6-5; 7 positions match TRBD2. Gene TRBJ2-7 matches the end of the DNA better, so the J call may be wrong. The CDR3 is made up of 15 amino acids. The germline V gene encodes CDR1 MNHEY and CDR2 SVGAGI. The CDR3 spells CASSYQLGTNYEQYF. CDR3 nucleotide sequence: TGTGCCAGCAGTTACCAACTAGGGACTAACTACGAGCAGTACTTC.

The chain joins TRBV6-1 to TRBJ2-2; 8 bases fit TRBD1. Germline-derived CDR1 and CDR2 are MNHNS and SASEGT. After removal of 3 bases from V and 4 bases from J, the junction contained 7 bases not matched to a gene. The CDR3 consists of 16 residues. The CDR3 sequence is CASSEAQGASTGELFF. Written as DNA, the CDR3 is TGTGCCAGCAGTGAGGCGCAGGGGGCGAGCACCGGGGAGCTGTTTTTT.

The J gene is TRBJ1-5, the V gene TRBV29-1, with a tentative D call TRBD1 (6 bases). The CDR3 is made up of 12 amino acids. Per the germline V gene, CDR1 is SQVTM and CDR2 is ANQGSEA. Trimming took 7 bases from V and 7 from J, leaving 14 bases between them. The CDR3 DNA reads as TGCAGCGCGACAGAAGGGGGACAGCCCCAGCATTTT. Translating gives CSATEGGQPQHF.

The chain combines TRBV18 with TRBJ2-1, with 9 bases identical to TRBD2. The CDR3 extends over 16 amino acids. V was pared by 1 base and J by 3 bases, with 4 bases of the junction left unmatched. The germline V gene encodes CDR1 KGHSH and CDR2 LQKENI. The DNA of the CDR3 is TGTGCCAGCTCACCACAGTTAGCGGGGGTCTACAATGAGCAGTTCTTC. This translates into CASSPQLAGVYNEQFF.

The V and J genes are TRBV4-1 and TRBJ1-4; D unclear. Germline CDR1 is MGHRA and CDR2 is YSYEKL. V lost 4 bases and J 8 bases, leaving 11 bases between the germline ends. The CDR3 length is 13 residues. The CDR3 DNA reads TGCGCCAGCAGCCTCCCACAGAGAGAAAAACTGTTTTTT. Translating gives CASSLPQREKLFF.

V and J are TRBV19 and TRBJ1-5; tentative D call: TRBD1 (6 bases). The CDR3 is made up of 13 amino acids. With 5 bases removed from V and 6 bases from J, the gap between germline ends came to 11 bases. Germline loops: CDR1 LNHDA, CDR2 SQIVND (reference sequence). The CDR3: CASSAQGGQPQHF. CDR3 DNA sequence: TGTGCCAGTAGTGCACAGGGTGGTCAGCCCCAGCATTTT.

The chain is built from TRBV28 and TRBJ2-2, with TRBD1 matching 7 bases. Germline values: CDR1 MDHEN, CDR2 SYDVKM. CDR3 length: 16 amino acids. Trimming cost V 6 bases and J 5 bases; bases outside gene matches: 12. The CDR3 region has the DNA TGTGCCAGCAGCCGAGTAGGGGGCGTAGATACCGGGGAGCTGTTTTTT. Encoded protein: CASSRVGGVDTGELFF.

The CDR3 is CASSLNRLEEAFF. As DNA, the CDR3 is TGTGCCAGCAGCTTAAATCGTTTGGAGGAAGCTTTCTTT. The chain links TRBV7-8 to TRBJ1-1, with D unclear. The V gene's germline CDR1 is SGHVS and CDR2 FQNEAQ. CDR3 length: 13 amino acids. V lost 2 bases, J lost 8 bases, and 12 bases lay in between. The complete variable domain, with remaining parts taken from reference TRBV7-8 and TRBJ1-1, reads GAGVSQSPRYKVAKRGQDVALRCDPISGHVSLFWYQQALGQGPEFLTYFQNEAQLDKSGLPSDRFFAERPEGSVSTLKIQRTQQEDSAVYLCASSLNRLEEAFFGQGTRLTVV.

The CDR3 reads CAWSPGTGFTEAFF. CDR3 nucleotide sequence: TGTGCCTGGAGCCCCGGGACAGGGTTTACTGAAGCTTTCTTT. The V call is TRBV30, the J call TRBJ1-1; 9 bases match TRBD1. CDR1 GTSNPN and CDR2 SVGIG come from the germline V gene (reference sequence). V lost 3 bases, J lost 5 bases, and 7 bases stayed unmatched. The CDR3 has 14 residues.